This T cell receptor (beta chain) was obtained from a study of shared clonotypes between healthy human individuals. Study-wide context: Each donor's CD4 naive and CD4 memory cells filled three plates apiece, CD8 naive two, and CD8 memory one.

General observations from the study: Read depth was anticipated to influence clonotype sharing among donors.

CDR3 length equals 16 residues. The ends lost 5 bases at V and 2 bases at J; junction bases unmatched: 11. Germline-derived CDR1 and CDR2 are LNHDA and SQIVND (reference sequence). CD45RO-negative CD8 cells positively selected for CCR7 made up the naive population, which excluded terminally differentiated effector memory CD45RA+ cells. This clone showed up just once. The antigen remains undetermined. Every subset had its genomic DNA shared out evenly among several immunoSEQ plates. Repertoires were generated with immunoSEQ multiplex PCR, while TCRdb's copy carries only in-frame clones and drops some. This sample has around 1,900,000 clones, with roughly 95% found just once.

V usage is TRBV19 and J usage is TRBJ2-5; TRBD1 matches 7 bases. The receptor's source is a man aged 18 to 30 in good health. Some clones in this sample may be carry-over from other donors' samples. The sequenced sample consisted of naive CD8+ T cells from PBMCs. In nucleotides, the CDR3 is TGTGCCAGTAGTCTCAACCCGGGACAGAGACAAGAGACCCAGTACTTC. Amino acids: CASSLNPGQRQETQYF.